The present T cell receptor (beta chain) was sequenced within a study of a mutant IDH1 vaccine in newly diagnosed glioma. Whole-study context: Sex distribution of treated patients was approximately 60% male and approximately 38% female; mean age was roughly 37 years. Therapy received beforehand was radiotherapy, temozolomide, or both, with most patients given both.

V gave up 4 bases and J gave up 3 bases; unmatched junction bases: 4. This CDR3 has 14 residues. Germline V gene data show CDR1 as MNHEY and CDR2 as SVGAGI. Concerning this clone itself: Its target is unknown.

Produced via immunoSEQ multiplex PCR; TCRdb's table is partial and in-frame only. This table holds about 68,000 clones, around 82% found once. As for time point: week 35, safety follow-up. Mutant IDH1 20-mer peptide, at 300 ug, made up each vaccine dose, with topical imiquimod. General study results and limits: Vaccination elicited immune responses in approximately 93% of patients.

This TCR derives from a man younger than 35 with glioma. This specimen was PBMCs, taken from a glioma patient whose treatment included an IDH1 peptide vaccine. The chain links TRBV6-5 to TRBJ2-7; TRBD1 aligns across 9 bases. The CDR3 loop is CASSWGQGIYEQYF. The CDR3 bases are TGTGCCAGCAGTTGGGGACAGGGTATCTACGAGCAGTACTTC.